This TCR beta chain was captured by sequencing in a study of blood T cell repertoires in COVID-19. Per the original data handling: Using reference gene primer amplification, nucleated cell counts were estimated. Using immunoSEQ multiplex PCR, the repertoire was profiled, and TCRdb retains in-frame clones only, with some absent. V and J calls and clone size come straight from that table; D and trimming were deduced from the DNA. The sample comprises fewer than 300,000 clones, approximately 81% of which are singletons, and 3.1% rests with the top ten. This receptor was identified in a woman aged 18-29 years with acute or convalescent COVID-19. Material for sequencing was peripheral blood.

The CDR3, as DNA: TGTGCCAGTAGGCGGGAGGGAGCATCCACCGGGGAGCTGTTTTTT. Translated, it gives CASRREGASTGELFF. This chain links TRBV19 with TRBJ2-2, with 9 positions matching TRBD2. V lost 6 bases and J lost 4; bases outside the gene matches: 6. In germline, CDR1 is LNHDA, CDR2 SQIVND (reference sequence). This CDR3 spans 15 amino acids.